The 22 T cell receptor beta chains presented below share a single source sample, sequenced in a study of cytomegalovirus exposure and HLA in healthy donors. The PCR made use of 60 Vbeta and 13 Jbeta primers. Produced via immunoSEQ multiplex PCR; TCRdb's table is partial and in-frame only. This sample's table reports around 60,000 clones. Material for sequencing was PBMCs. The receptors shown here come from a woman under 30 in good health and CMV-seronegative.

The rearrangement joins TRBV30 to TRBJ1-5; D is possibly TRBD1 (6 bases). Germline CDR1 is GTSNPN and CDR2 is SVGIG (reference sequence). Trimming stripped 0 bases from V and 0 bases from J, with 9 bases between. CDR3 length: 15 amino acids. CDR3 in amino acids: CAWSVGANSNQPQHF. CDR3 coding DNA: TGTGCCTGGAGTGTGGGGGCGAATAGCAATCAGCCCCAGCATTTT.

The V and J genes are TRBV9 and TRBJ2-1; TRBD2 matches at 9 bases. In germline, CDR1 is SGDLS, CDR2 YYNGEE. The CDR3 covers 17 residues. Trimming took 0 bases from V and 6 from J; bases not matched to a gene: 10. For the CDR3, the DNA is TGTGCCAGCAGCGTAGCTACTATAGGCGGGGGGGCCAATGAGCAGTTCTTC. Translating gives CASSVATIGGGANEQFF.

The chain employs TRBV9 and TRBJ1-6; perhaps TRBD1 as D (5 bases). V lost 3 bases and J lost 6, with 10 bases in between. CDR3 length: 14 amino acids. Germline CDR1 reads SGDLS; CDR2 reads YYNGEE. The CDR3 nucleotides read TGTGCCAGCAGCGGACAGTCCGCTAATTCACCCCTCCACTTT. The encoded protein is CASSGQSANSPLHF.

The chain has TRBV7-9 and TRBJ2-1; TRBD2 might be the D (5 bases). The CDR3 covers 16 residues. Germline CDR1 SEHNR, CDR2 FQNEAQ (reference sequence). Between the trimmed V and J ends, which lost 7 bases and 0 bases, there was a span of 16 bases. The CDR3 loop reads CASISGVWSSYNEQFF. In DNA form, the CDR3 reads TGTGCCAGCATCTCCGGGGTTTGGAGCTCCTACAATGAGCAGTTCTTC.

The rearrangement joins TRBV4-1 to TRBJ2-7, with 7 positions matching TRBD1. After removal of 0 bases from V and 2 bases from J, the junction contained 4 bases not matched to a gene. The CDR3 consists of 15 residues. Germline values: CDR1 MGHRA, CDR2 YSYEKL. The CDR3 coding sequence is TGCGCCAGCAGCCAAGATCAGAGGGGGCCCTACGAGCAGTACTTC. This translates into CASSQDQRGPYEQYF.

The chain uses TRBV7-9 and TRBJ1-2; D is unresolved. The CDR3 covers 13 residues. CDR1 is SEHNR and CDR2 is FQNEAQ in the germline V gene (reference sequence). Trimming left V 1 base short and J 3 bases short, with 6 bases between. The CDR3 region is CASSLGLYYGYTF. The CDR3 DNA reads TGTGCCAGCAGCTTAGGACTGTACTATGGCTACACCTTC.

The genes are TRBV5-1 and TRBJ1-4; D ambiguous. The CDR3 spans 14 residues. V lost 1 base, J lost 8 bases, and 12 bases lay in between. Germline V gene lookup returns CDR1 SGHRS and CDR2 YFSETQ. The CDR3 DNA is TGCGCCAGCAGCTTGATCGGTTCAAGCGAAAAACTGTTTTTT. Protein sequence: CASSLIGSSEKLFF.

Details on this clone: Sequence at one end of the junction differs from germline and may be a read error. This sequence joins TRBV19 and TRBJ1-1; 8 bases match TRBD1. Germline CDR1 is LNHDA and CDR2 is SQIVND (reference sequence). The CDR3 is 13 residues long. The CDR3 spells CASTEQGELSSSF. The CDR3, as DNA: TGTGCCAGTACTGAACAGGGGGAGTTGAGTTCGTCTTTT.

The V gene is TRBV2, the J gene TRBJ1-5, with a weak D call TRBD1 (5 bases). Trimming shortened V by 6 bases and J by 0 bases, and 9 bases separated the two germline ends. The CDR3 runs 14 residues. Germline CDR1 reads SNHLY; CDR2 reads FYNNEI. CDR3 in DNA: TGTGCCAGCAGGCAGGGTCATAGCAATCAGCCCCAGCATTTT. Protein sequence: CASRQGHSNQPQHF.

The chain links TRBV2 to TRBJ2-5; 11 positions agree with TRBD2. Per the germline V gene, CDR1 is SNHLY and CDR2 is FYNNEI. The CDR3 spans 14 residues. J gave up 2 bases and V 8 bases, and 4 bases lay outside the gene matches. CDR3 region: CASLASGGQETQYF. DNA for the CDR3: TGTGCCAGCTTGGCTAGCGGGGGGCAAGAGACCCAGTACTTC.

The chain is built from TRBV19 and TRBJ1-4; unclear D gene. With 3 bases removed from V and 11 bases from J, the gap between germline ends came to 10 bases. Germline CDR1 and CDR2: LNHDA and SQIVND (reference sequence). This CDR3 has 12 residues. Here the CDR3 reads CASSIGMEKLFF. CDR3 nucleotide sequence: TGTGCCAGTAGTATCGGGATGGAGAAACTGTTTTTT. Full variable domain (outside the CDR3, taken from reference TRBV19 and TRBJ1-4): DGGITQSPKYLFRKEGQNVTLSCEQNLNHDAMYWYRQDPGQGLRLIYYSQIVNDFQKGDIAEGYSVSREKKESFPLTVTSAQKNPTAFYLCASSIGMEKLFFGSGTQLSVL.

This rearrangement joins TRBV27 to TRBJ1-5, with TRBD1 matching 7 bases. Germline CDR1 reads MNHEY; CDR2 reads SMNVEV (reference sequence). This CDR3 has 15 residues. The trim removed 5 bases at V and 5 bases at J, leaving 9 bases unmatched. Here the CDR3 reads CASSPDRVEYQPQHF. In DNA, the CDR3 is TGTGCCAGCAGTCCCGACAGGGTGGAATATCAGCCCCAGCATTTT.

This sequence joins TRBV30 and TRBJ2-7; TRBD1 matches 8 bases. The germline V gene encodes CDR1 GTSNPN and CDR2 SVGIG (reference sequence). The CDR3 spans 14 residues. V dropped 2 bases and J dropped 3; count of bases not matched to a gene: 6. The CDR3 loop is CAWSHGQGGYEQYF. CDR3 DNA sequence: TGTGCCTGGAGTCATGGACAGGGAGGCTACGAGCAGTACTTC. The whole variable domain, filled in from reference TRBV30 and TRBJ2-7, reads SQTIHQWPATLVQPVGSPLSLECTVEGTSNPNLYWYRQAAGRGLQLLFYSVGIGQISSEVPQNLSASRPQDRQFILSSKKLLLSDSGFYLCAWSHGQGGYEQYFGPGTRLTVT.

The J gene is TRBJ1-1, the V gene TRBV7-8, with TRBD1 as a possible D gene (6 bases). V lost 5 bases and J 5 bases, leaving 15 bases between the germline ends. The CDR3 runs to 14 residues. Per the germline V gene, CDR1 is SGHVS and CDR2 is FQNEAQ. CDR3 amino acids: CASSLKQGWTEAFF. The CDR3 coding sequence is TGTGCCAGCAGCCTAAAACAGGGTTGGACTGAAGCTTTCTTT.

J is TRBJ1-5 and V is TRBV30, with D maybe TRBD1 (5 bases). The CDR3 totals 14 residues. The V end lost 4 bases, the J end lost 2 bases, and 12 bases lay between the germline ends. Germline CDR1 reads GTSNPN; CDR2 reads SVGIG (reference sequence). CDR3 residues: CAWTGSWGNQPQHF. Written as DNA, the CDR3 is TGTGCCTGGACAGGGTCTTGGGGCAATCAGCCCCAGCATTTT.

This chain joins TRBV6-5 and TRBJ2-7; D unresolved. Germline V gene data show CDR1 as MNHEY and CDR2 as SVGAGI. This CDR3 has 14 residues. V was cut by 2 bases and J by 2 bases, with 10 bases left in between. The CDR3 DNA reads TGTGCCAGCAGTTACGGGCCAGGTCCCTACGAGCAGTACTTC. Translation: CASSYGPGPYEQYF.

This chain connects TRBV5-1 to TRBJ1-1, with TRBD1 matching over 12 bases. Unmatched junction bases numbered 6, after V lost 4 bases and J lost 5 bases. This CDR3 is built from 15 residues. Germline V CDR1 and CDR2: SGHRS, YFSETQ. DNA of the CDR3: TGCGCCAGCAGCACGGGACAGGGGGCGCCTACTGAAGCTTTCTTT. This gives the protein CASSTGQGAPTEAFF.

With regard to this clone: An end of the junction does not agree with germline; a read error may underlie this. The CDR3 DNA reads TGTGCCAGCAGTGACTCTTCAGGGATAAATGGCTACACCTTC. This sequence encodes CASSDSSGINGYTF. V usage is TRBV6-5 and J usage is TRBJ1-2; D is possibly TRBD1 (5 bases). The CDR3 loop spans 14 amino acids. Germline V gene sequence: CDR1 MNHEY, CDR2 SVGAGI.

The rearrangement links TRBV18 to TRBJ1-2, with D maybe TRBD1 (5 bases). CDR1 is KGHSH, CDR2 LQKENI, per germline. CDR3 length: 15 residues. Trimming shortened V by 6 bases and J by 0 bases, and 14 bases separated the two germline ends. The CDR3 sequence: CASSYSGFANYGYTF. CDR3 nucleotide sequence: TGTGCCAGCTCCTACTCAGGGTTCGCTAACTATGGCTACACCTTC.

CDR3 coding DNA: TGTGCCTGGACTCTAGGGGGGGGGAATCAGCCCCAGCATTTT. Translated: CAWTLGGGNQPQHF. The V gene is TRBV30, the J gene TRBJ1-5, with a weak D call TRBD1 (6 bases). V was clipped by 4 bases and J by 4 bases, with 14 bases between them. Looked up from germline, CDR1 is GTSNPN and CDR2 is SVGIG (reference sequence). CDR3 length: 14 amino acids.

This chain joins TRBV5-1 and TRBJ1-4; TRBD1 matches 9 bases. Per germline, CDR1 SGHRS and CDR2 YFSETQ. CDR3 length: 15 amino acids. Trimming cost V 5 bases and J 3 bases; bases outside gene matches: 5. The CDR3 bases are TGCGCCAGCAGTACAGGGGGCTCAGCTAATGAAAAACTGTTTTTT. This gives the protein CASSTGGSANEKLFF.

The V and J genes are TRBV6-1 and TRBJ1-2; no clear D gene. This CDR3 has 12 amino acids. With 7 bases removed from V and 7 bases from J, the gap between germline ends came to 13 bases. CDR1 is MNHNS, CDR2 SASEGT, per germline. The CDR3 sequence is CASTKEAPGYTF. For the CDR3, the DNA is TGTGCCAGCACCAAGGAGGCTCCTGGCTACACCTTC.